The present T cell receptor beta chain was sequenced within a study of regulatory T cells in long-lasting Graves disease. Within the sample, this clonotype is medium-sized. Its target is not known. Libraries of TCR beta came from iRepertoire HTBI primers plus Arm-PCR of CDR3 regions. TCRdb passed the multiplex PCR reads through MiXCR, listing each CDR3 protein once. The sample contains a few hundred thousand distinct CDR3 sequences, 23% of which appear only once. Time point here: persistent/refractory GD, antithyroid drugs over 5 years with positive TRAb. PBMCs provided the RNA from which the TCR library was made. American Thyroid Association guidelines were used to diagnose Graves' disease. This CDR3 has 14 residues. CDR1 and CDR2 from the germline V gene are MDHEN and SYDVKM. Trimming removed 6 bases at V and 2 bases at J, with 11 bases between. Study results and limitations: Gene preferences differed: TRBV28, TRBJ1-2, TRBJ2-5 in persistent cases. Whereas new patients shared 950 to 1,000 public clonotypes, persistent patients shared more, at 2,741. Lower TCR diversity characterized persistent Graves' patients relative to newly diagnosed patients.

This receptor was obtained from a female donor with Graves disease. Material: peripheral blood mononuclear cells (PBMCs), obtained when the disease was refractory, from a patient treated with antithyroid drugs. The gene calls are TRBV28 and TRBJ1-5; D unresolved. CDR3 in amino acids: CASSPSLGNQPQHF. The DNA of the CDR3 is TGTGCCAGCAGCCCTAGCCTAGGCAATCAGCCCCAGCATTTT.